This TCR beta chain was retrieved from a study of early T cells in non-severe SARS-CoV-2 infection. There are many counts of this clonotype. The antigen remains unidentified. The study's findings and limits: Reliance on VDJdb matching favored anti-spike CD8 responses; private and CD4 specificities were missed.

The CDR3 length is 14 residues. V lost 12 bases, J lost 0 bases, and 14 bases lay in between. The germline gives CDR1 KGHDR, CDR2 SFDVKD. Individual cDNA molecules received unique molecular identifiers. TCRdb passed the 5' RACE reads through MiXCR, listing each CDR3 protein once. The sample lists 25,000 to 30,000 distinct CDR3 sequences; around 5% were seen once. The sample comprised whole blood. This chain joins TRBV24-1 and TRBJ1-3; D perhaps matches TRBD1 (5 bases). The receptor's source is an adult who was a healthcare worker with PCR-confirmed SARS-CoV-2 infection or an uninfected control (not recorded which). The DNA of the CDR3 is TGTGCCGTCCAGGCAGGGCGCTCTGGAAACACCATATATTTT. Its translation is CAVQAGRSGNTIYF.